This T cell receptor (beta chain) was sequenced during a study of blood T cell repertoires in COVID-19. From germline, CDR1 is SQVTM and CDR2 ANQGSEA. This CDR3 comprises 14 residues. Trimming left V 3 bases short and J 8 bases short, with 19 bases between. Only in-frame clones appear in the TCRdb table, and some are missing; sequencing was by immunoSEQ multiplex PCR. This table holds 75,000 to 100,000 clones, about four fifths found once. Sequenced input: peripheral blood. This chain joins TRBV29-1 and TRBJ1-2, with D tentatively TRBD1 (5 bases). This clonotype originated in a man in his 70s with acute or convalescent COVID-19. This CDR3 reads CSVEAGRVGWGYTF. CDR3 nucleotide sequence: TGCAGCGTTGAGGCAGGGAGGGTTGGCTGGGGCTACACCTTC.